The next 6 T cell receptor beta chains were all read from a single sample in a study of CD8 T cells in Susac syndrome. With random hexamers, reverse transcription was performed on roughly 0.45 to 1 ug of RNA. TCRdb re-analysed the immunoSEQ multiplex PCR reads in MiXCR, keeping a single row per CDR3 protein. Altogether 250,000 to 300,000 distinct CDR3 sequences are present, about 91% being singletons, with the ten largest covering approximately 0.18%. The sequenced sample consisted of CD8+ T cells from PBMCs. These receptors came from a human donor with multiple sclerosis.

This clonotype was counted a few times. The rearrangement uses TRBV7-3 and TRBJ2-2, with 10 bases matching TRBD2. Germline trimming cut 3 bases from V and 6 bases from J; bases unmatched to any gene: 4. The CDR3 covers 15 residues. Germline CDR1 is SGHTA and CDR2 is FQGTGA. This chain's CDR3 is CASSFLAGAAGELFF. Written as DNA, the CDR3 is TGTGCCAGCAGCTTCCTAGCGGGAGCGGCCGGGGAGCTGTTTTTT.

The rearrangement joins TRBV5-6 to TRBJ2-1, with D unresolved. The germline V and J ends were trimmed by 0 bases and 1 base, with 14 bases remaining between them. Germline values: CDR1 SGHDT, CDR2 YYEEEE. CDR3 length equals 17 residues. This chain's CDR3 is CASSLAAFGLSYNEQFF. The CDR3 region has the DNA TGTGCCAGCAGCTTGGCTGCCTTTGGGCTTTCCTACAATGAGCAGTTCTTC.

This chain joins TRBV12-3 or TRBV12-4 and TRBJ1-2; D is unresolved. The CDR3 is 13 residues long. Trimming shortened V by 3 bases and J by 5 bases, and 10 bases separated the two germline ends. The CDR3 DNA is TGTGCCAGCAGTTTTCCAGGAGCATATGGCTACACCTTC. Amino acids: CASSFPGAYGYTF.

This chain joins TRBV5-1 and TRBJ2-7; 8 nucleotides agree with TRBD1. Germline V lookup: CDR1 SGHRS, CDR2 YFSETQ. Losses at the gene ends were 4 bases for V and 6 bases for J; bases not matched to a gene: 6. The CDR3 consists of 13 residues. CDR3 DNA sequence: TGCGCCAGCAGCGCCCCAGGGGGCGGCGAGCAGTACTTC. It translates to CASSAPGGGEQYF.

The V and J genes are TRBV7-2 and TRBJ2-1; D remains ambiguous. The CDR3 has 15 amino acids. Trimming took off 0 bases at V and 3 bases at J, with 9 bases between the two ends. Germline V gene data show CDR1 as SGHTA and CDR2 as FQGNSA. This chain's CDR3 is CASSLAGGNYNEQFF. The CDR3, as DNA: TGTGCCAGCAGCTTAGCGGGTGGTAACTACAATGAGCAGTTCTTC.

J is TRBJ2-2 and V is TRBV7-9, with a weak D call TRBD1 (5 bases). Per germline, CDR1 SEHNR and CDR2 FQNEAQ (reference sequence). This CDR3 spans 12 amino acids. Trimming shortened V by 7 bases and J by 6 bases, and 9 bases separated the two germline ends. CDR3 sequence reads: CASTDSPGELFF. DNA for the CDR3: TGTGCCAGCACCGACAGTCCCGGGGAGCTGTTTTTT. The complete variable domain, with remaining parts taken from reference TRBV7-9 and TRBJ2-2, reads DTGVSQNPRHKITKRGQNVTFRCDPISEHNRLYWYRQTLGQGPEFLTYFQNEAQLEKSRLLSDRFSAERPKGSFSTLEIQRTEQGDSAMYLCASTDSPGELFFGEGSRLTVL.